These 29 T cell receptor beta chains came from one sample sequenced in a study of tumor-infiltrating lymphocytes in primary liver carcinoma. Co-extracted RNA and DNA came from 20-30 mg of unsorted bulk tissue. Constant-region priming of about 500 ng total RNA yielded TCR beta cDNA. A slightly modified ARM-PCR protocol with three nested multiplex PCR rounds produced these TCR beta libraries. In the first two PCR rounds, TRBV1-TRBV30 forward primers were paired with a C-beta reverse primer, and each round lasted about 10 cycles. TCRdb used MiXCR to reprocess the multiplex PCR reads, holding one entry per CDR3 protein. The sample shows about 21,000 distinct CDR3 sequences, about 75% of them seen only once. The sample comprised liver tumor tissue from sampling region 1. As to subset: tumor region T1, superior pole. The receptors shown here come from a woman under 40 with primary liver carcinoma and hepatitis B virus infection.

This clonotype was detected many times. V gene TRBV12-3 or TRBV12-4 combines with J gene TRBJ1-3, with TRBD1 identical over 7 bases. V lost 11 bases to trimming and J lost 2 bases; unmatched junction nucleotides: 15. The CDR3 spans 16 residues. The CDR3 region is CACGGVATGTGNTIYF. Here the CDR3 DNA reads TGTGCCTGCGGTGGCGTTGCGACAGGGACTGGAAACACCATATATTTT.

For this clonotype: A read error is likely, as this CDR3 ends without the conserved phenylalanine or tryptophan. The chain combines TRBV28 with TRBJ1-5; D is unclear. The germline gives CDR1 MDHEN, CDR2 SYDVKM. CDR3 length: 15 amino acids. Deletions cut 2 bases from V and 8 bases from J, with 16 bases between. The CDR3 sequence is CASSLQVWSDKPQHS. As DNA, the CDR3 is TGTGCCAGCAGTTTACAGGTTTGGAGTGATAAGCCCCAGCATTCC.

As for this clonotype: The conserved phenylalanine or tryptophan normally closing the CDR3 is absent here, so this likely arose from a read error. The chain links TRBV11-3 to TRBJ2-7; 8 bases are a match to TRBD1. Germline V gives CDR1 SGHNT, CDR2 YENEEA. CDR3 length equals 15 residues. Here the CDR3 reads CTSSFGTGTTYVQYI. In DNA, the CDR3 is TGTACCAGCAGCTTCGGGACAGGTACAACCTACGTGCAGTACATC.

This clonotype is medium-sized (0.01 to 0.1%) in the sample. This chain joins TRBV6-5 and TRBJ1-5, with D unclear. V was pared by 0 bases and J by 4 bases, with 4 bases between. This CDR3 is 13 amino acids long. The germline V gene encodes CDR1 MNHEY and CDR2 SVGAGI. DNA for the CDR3: TGTGCCAGCAGTTACTCATGGAATCAGCCCCAGCATTTT. Its protein product is CASSYSWNQPQHF.

About this clonotype itself: The junction differs from germline at one of its ends, possibly a read error. The chain uses TRBV11-3 and TRBJ2-2, with D tentatively TRBD2 (6 bases). The CDR3 covers 15 residues. Germline assignment: CDR1 SGHNT and CDR2 YENEEA. This chain's CDR3 is CASNPRERAPGVLFF. Here the CDR3 DNA reads TGTGCCAGCAACCCTCGGGAGAGGGCCCCCGGGGTGCTGTTTTTT.

The rearrangement joins TRBV11-2 to TRBJ1-1; D may be TRBD1 (6 bases). V lost 4 bases to trimming and J lost 5 bases, with 17 bases between them. The CDR3 contains 15 residues. Germline V gene lookup returns CDR1 SGHAT and CDR2 FQNNGV. The CDR3 here is CASSSPERGVTEAFF. CDR3 nucleotide sequence: TGTGCCAGCAGCTCACCTGAGAGGGGGGTGACTGAAGCTTTCTTT.

V gene TRBV4-2 combines with J gene TRBJ1-2; TRBD1 is a possible D gene (6 bases). This CDR3 region has 15 residues. Trimming cost V 6 bases and J 5 bases, with 19 bases left between them. Germline assignment: CDR1 LGHNA and CDR2 YNFKEQ. This CDR3 is CASSRGRQGIYGYTF. The DNA for the CDR3 is TGTGCCAGCAGTCGTGGCAGGCAGGGGATTTATGGCTACACCTTC.

Concerning this clonotype itself: Compared with germline, one end of the junction differs, possibly owing to a read error. The rearrangement uses TRBV11-2 and TRBJ1-2; 7 positions match TRBD1. Per germline, CDR1 SGHAT and CDR2 FQNNGV. This CDR3 is built from 12 residues. In DNA form, the CDR3 reads TGTGACAGCACTCAGGGGGGTGGTGGCTACACATTC. Translation: CDSTQGGGGYTF.

With regard to this clonotype: The junction does not match germline at one end; this may be a read error. The chain links TRBV11-1 to TRBJ2-2; perhaps TRBD2 as D (6 bases). This CDR3 has 16 amino acids. Germline CDR1 SGHAT, CDR2 FQDESV (reference sequence). CDR3 nucleotides: TGCGCCAGCAGCTTAGTGGGGGGTGCGAACATCGGGGAGCTGTTTTTT. This sequence encodes CASSLVGGANIGELFF.

This clonotype was counted only a few times. Germline is not matched at one junction end, which may reflect a read error. This rearrangement joins TRBV11-2 to TRBJ2-7, with D perhaps TRBD1 (6 bases). CDR3 size: 14 residues. Germline V gives CDR1 SGHAT, CDR2 FQNNGV. The CDR3 loop reads CASSRDTFTYEQYF. The CDR3 DNA follows: TGTGCCAGCAGCCGGGACACCTTCACCTACGAACAGTACTTC. Full variable domain (remainder filled in from reference TRBV11-2 and TRBJ2-7): EAGVAQSPRYKIIEKRQSVAFWCNPISGHATLYWYQQILGQGPKLLIQFQNNGVVDDSQLPKDRFSAERLKGVDSTLKIQPAKLEDSAVYLCASSRDTFTYEQYFGPGTRLTVT.

Points on this clonotype: One junction end does not reproduce the germline sequence, and a read error may be involved. The rearrangement links TRBV6-6 to TRBJ2-3; a weak D match, TRBD2 (6 bases). The length of the CDR3 is 17 residues. CDR1 and CDR2 (germline): MNHNY, SVGAGI (reference sequence). Here the CDR3 DNA reads TGTGCCAGCAATTCCACCTTAGACCGGGGAGGCCAGATAAGGCAGTTTTTT. It encodes CASNSTLDRGGQIRQFF.

This sequence joins TRBV18 and TRBJ2-1; 9 nucleotides line up with TRBD2. This CDR3 has 13 residues. The germline V gene has CDR1 KGHSH and CDR2 LQKENI. V was clipped by 9 bases and J by 5 bases; unmatched bases: 5. For the CDR3, the DNA is TGTGCCAGTTCAGCTAGCGGGAACAATGAGCAGTTCTTC. It specifies CASSASGNNEQFF.

This clonotype was seen a handful of times. The chain recombines TRBV20-1 with TRBJ2-5; D is undetermined. With 6 bases removed from V and 0 bases from J, the gap between germline ends came to 11 bases. CDR1 is DFQATT and CDR2 is SNEGSKA in the germline V gene (reference sequence). The CDR3 extends over 13 amino acids. CDR3: CSAGGNYQETQYF. The CDR3 DNA reads as TGCAGTGCCGGTGGGAACTACCAAGAGACCCAGTACTTC.

The chain has TRBV10-3 and TRBJ2-3, with 10 bases identical to TRBD1. This CDR3 is built from 15 residues. The junction had 10 bases not matched to a gene; V was cut back by 7 bases and J by 6 bases. In germline, CDR1 is ENHRY, CDR2 SYGVKD. The CDR3 DNA sequence: TGTGCCATCAATGTACCCGGGACAGGGGCTGATACGCAGTATTTT. Its translation: CAINVPGTGADTQYF.

About this clonotype itself: The junction and the germline gene differ at one end; a read error may be behind it. The chain links TRBV4-3 to TRBJ1-2; D gene ambiguous. CDR3 size: 14 residues. In germline, CDR1 is LGHNA, CDR2 YSLEER. CDR3 in DNA: TGTGCCAGCAGCGCTGACTTGGAGATCCATGGCTACACCTTC. Translated: CASSADLEIHGYTF.

A note on this clonotype: The junction departs from the called germline gene at one end, perhaps through a read error. The chain employs TRBV7-2 and TRBJ2-1; a weak D match, TRBD2 (7 bases). CDR3 size: 15 residues. Germline CDR1 is SGHTA and CDR2 is FQGNSA. The CDR3 DNA is TGTGCCAGCAGCGGCGCAGATAGGGGGGGAAATGATCAGTTCTTC. Translation: CASSGADRGGNDQFF.

Note on this clonotype: The junction departs from the called germline gene at one end, perhaps through a read error. The rearrangement links TRBV6-1 to TRBJ1-5; possibly TRBD1 for D (6 bases). CDR1 and CDR2 (germline): MNHNS, SASEGT. This CDR3 comprises 13 residues. In DNA, the CDR3 is TGTGTCACCCGGACAGCTTACAATCAGCCTCAGCATTTT. Its translation: CVTRTAYNQPQHF.

This clonotype was found a few times. The germline gene is not matched at one end of the junction; a read error may be the cause. The V call is TRBV11-1, the J call TRBJ1-1, with 7 bases fitting TRBD1. This CDR3 region has 15 residues. Germline CDR1 is SGHAT and CDR2 is FQDESV (reference sequence). CDR3 nucleotide sequence: TGTGCCATCAGCTCAACAGGGACAGTGCACACTGAAGCTTTCTTT. It translates to CAISSTGTVHTEAFF.

A word on this clonotype: The CDR3 end shows no conserved phenylalanine or tryptophan, and so a read error is likely. The chain recombines TRBV11-2 with TRBJ1-4; D is perhaps TRBD1 (5 bases). V dropped 6 bases and J dropped 13 bases, with 15 bases sitting between them. The CDR3 extends over 12 amino acids. Germline loops: CDR1 SGHAT, CDR2 FQNNGV. Written as DNA, the CDR3 is TGTGCCAGCAGTTCCGGGGGGGGAAGACTGTTTTTA. Translated, it gives CASSSGGGRLFL.

A note on this clonotype: The germline gene is not matched at one end of the junction; a read error may be the cause. The chain recombines TRBV5-4 with TRBJ2-3; no firm D call. Germline-derived CDR1 and CDR2 are SGHNT and YYREEE (reference sequence). The CDR3 loop spans 17 amino acids. The CDR3 DNA is TGTGCCAGCAGCGTGGACGGGCACCCTCCACCCACAGTTACGCAGTATTTT. Translating it yields CASSVDGHPPPTVTQYF.

About this clonotype itself: Germline and junction disagree at one end, which may indicate a read error. This CDR3 is CSVAPRTGIRPGANVLTF. For the CDR3, the DNA is TGTAGCGTTGCTCCTAGGACAGGGATTCGTCCTGGGGCCAACGTCCTGACTTTC. The chain combines TRBV29-1 with TRBJ2-6; the match to TRBD1 covers 8 bases. Germline V gives CDR1 SQVTM, CDR2 ANQGSEA. The CDR3 spans 18 residues. The full variable domain, its missing parts supplied by reference TRBV29-1 and TRBJ2-6, is SAVISQKPSRDICQRGTSLTIQCQVDSQVTMMFWYRQQPGQSLTLIATANQGSEATYESGFVIDKFPISRPNLTFSTLTVSNMSPEDSSIYLCSVAPRTGIRPGANVLTFGAGSRLTVL.

This clonotype showed up many times. The chain joins TRBV15 to TRBJ2-2; D gene ambiguous. Germline loops: CDR1 LNHNV, CDR2 YYDKDF (reference sequence). With 1 base removed from V and 6 bases from J, the gap between germline ends came to 9 bases. This CDR3 has 14 amino acids. CDR3 DNA sequence: TGTGCCACCAGCAGAGTCGTCTTGTCCGGGGAGCTGTTTTTT. Its translation is CATSRVVLSGELFF.

As for this clonotype: Since the CDR3 does not end with the conserved phenylalanine or tryptophan, this likely comes from a read error. Because the CDR3's place on the DNA is in doubt, the DNA is left out and the CDR3 is given as listed by TCRdb. The chain uses TRBV11-2 and TRBJ2-7. Germline V CDR1 and CDR2: SGHAT, FQNNGV. The CDR3 extends over 13 residues, inclusive of both ends. The CDR3: CASKITGNYEQYS.

As to this clonotype: The junction departs from germline at one end; a sequencing error may be responsible. This chain joins TRBV29-1 and TRBJ2-5; the D call may be TRBD1 or TRBD2 (5 bases each). The germline CDR1 and CDR2 sequences are SQVTM and ANQGSEA. There are 15 residues in the CDR3. The CDR3 sequence is CNVGTGRGVSETQYF. The DNA of the CDR3 is TGCAACGTTGGAACCGGAAGGGGAGTGAGTGAGACACAGTACTTC.

As concerns this clonotype: At one of its ends the junction is not consistent with the germline gene, which may arise from a read error. The chain joins TRBV6-6 to TRBJ2-4; D remains ambiguous. The CDR3 extends over 12 amino acids. CDR1 MNHNY and CDR2 SVGAGI come from the germline V gene (reference sequence). The CDR3 sequence: CASSPFKNIHYF. Here the CDR3 DNA reads TGTGCCAGTAGCCCCTTCAAAAATATTCACTACTTC.

Comment on this clonotype: This may be a read error, as it is one base from a much larger clone. The chain couples TRBV20-1 to TRBJ2-7, with D unresolved. The CDR3 is 13 amino acids. Deletions cut 3 bases from V and 3 bases from J, with 12 bases between. Looked up from germline, CDR1 is DFQATT and CDR2 is SNEGSKA (reference sequence). The CDR3, as DNA: TGCAGTGCTAGGGAACCCAAACTCTACGAGCAGTACTTC. Translating it yields CSAREPKLYEQYF.

This clonotype was detected only a few times. Because the CDR3 is missing its conserved closing phenylalanine or tryptophan, this is likely a read error. The chain combines TRBV6-5 with TRBJ2-2; maybe TRBD1 (6 bases). From germline, CDR1 is MNHEY and CDR2 SVGAGI. The CDR3 spans 15 residues. DNA of the CDR3: TGTACCAGCAGTCCGCGCACAGGGTTCACCGGGGAGCTGTTTTTG. Its protein product is CTSSPRTGFTGELFL.

Concerning this clonotype itself: Compared with germline, one end of the junction differs, possibly owing to a read error. The chain recombines TRBV5-5 with TRBJ1-4; TRBD1 matches 7 bases. Germline V gives CDR1 SGHKS, CDR2 YYEKEE (reference sequence). This CDR3 region has 19 residues. As DNA, the CDR3 is TGTGCCAGCAGCTTAAGGTTAGGCGGACAGGTTGCAACCAATGAAAAACTGTTTTTT. Amino acid sequence: CASSLRLGGQVATNEKLFF.

The J gene is TRBJ2-3, the V gene TRBV11-2; 7 bases fit TRBD1. The V and J ends lost 8 bases and 7 bases, in that order; junction bases with no gene match: 18. This CDR3 has 16 residues. Germline V lookup: CDR1 SGHAT, CDR2 FQNNGV. DNA for the CDR3: TGTGCCAGCTGCTGGACGCGACAGGGAAGGGGAAATACGCAGTATTTT. Its translation: CASCWTRQGRGNTQYF.